The present entry profiles one T cell receptor (beta chain) with its context. Antigen: not known. The data belong to a study of somatic mutations in cytotoxic T cells in rheumatoid arthritis. Across the whole study: Blood (under 32 ml EDTA) from each patient was taken right after diagnosis, before any treatment.

The study's findings and limits: Exceedance of 20% of CD8+ cells by the largest CD8+ clone occurred in 8 of 65 patients.

Trimming removed 4 bases from V and 0 bases from J, with 14 bases in between. Germline V lookup: CDR1 SGDLS, CDR2 YYNGEE. The CDR3 totals 15 residues. As processed by the authors: Patient CD8+ clones larger than 1% rarely matched published virus-specific TCRB sequences. Assay: immunoSEQ multiplex PCR; the TCRdb copy retains only in-frame clones and omits some. D and trimming come from the DNA, and the V and J calls and clone size come from that table. The sample holds more than 9,000 clones; 70% to 80% are singletons and the top ten take 30% to 40%. V is TRBV9 and J is TRBJ2-7, with D perhaps assigned TRBD1 or TRBD2 (6 bases each). The receptor was derived from an adult with rheumatoid arthritis. Input material: CD8+ T cells sorted from blood. The CDR3: CASSPRGGFSYEQYF. The DNA for the CDR3 is TGTGCCAGCAGCCCCAGGGGAGGATTCTCCTACGAGCAGTACTTC.